Below are 26 T cell receptor beta chains sequenced from a single sample in a study of blood T cell repertoires in COVID-19. Assay: immunoSEQ multiplex PCR; the TCRdb copy retains only in-frame clones and omits some. In the table there are about 130,000 clones, 85% to 90% of which are singletons. The sample comprised peripheral blood. The receptors were sampled from a human donor in a cohort sampled during active COVID-19.

The chain employs TRBV6-2 or TRBV6-3 and TRBJ1-2, with 7 bases fitting TRBD1. Unmatched junction bases numbered 10, after V lost 2 bases and J lost 4 bases. The CDR3 extends over 16 amino acids. Germline V CDR1 and CDR2: MNHEY, SVGEGT. CDR3 DNA sequence: TGTGCCAGCAGTTACCCCCGGGACAGTCTTACCTATGGCTACACCTTC. Translation: CASSYPRDSLTYGYTF.

The chain employs TRBV7-9 and TRBJ2-1; 12 nucleotides align to TRBD1. The ends lost 1 base at V and 12 bases at J; junction bases unmatched: 10. Germline V CDR1 and CDR2: SEHNR, FQNEAQ (reference sequence). CDR3 length: 16 amino acids. DNA for the CDR3: TGTGCCAGCAGCTTAGGTGGGGGACAGGGGGCAAGTGGGCAGTTCTTC. Residues: CASSLGGGQGASGQFF.

This clone was seen just once. The chain links TRBV4-3 to TRBJ2-2, with D perhaps matching TRBD2 (5 bases). Trimming left V 1 base short and J 11 bases short, with 14 bases between. The CDR3 has 14 amino acids. Germline assignment: CDR1 LGHNA and CDR2 YSLEER. The CDR3 DNA reads TGCGCCAGCAGCCAAGCACGGGGTTTGGGAGAGCTGTTTTTT. Translated: CASSQARGLGELFF.

This chain uses TRBV9 with TRBJ1-2; TRBD1 aligns across 9 bases. Trimming took 0 bases from V and 6 from J; bases not matched to a gene: 6. The CDR3 has 15 amino acids. The germline V gene encodes CDR1 SGDLS and CDR2 YYNGEE. The CDR3 nucleotides read TGTGCCAGCAGCGTAGCAGGGACAGGGAGGAATGGCTACACCTTC. It yields the protein CASSVAGTGRNGYTF.

This clone is a singleton in its sample. V gene TRBV18 combines with J gene TRBJ1-6, with 9 nucleotides matching TRBD1. CDR3 length equals 14 residues. V trimming: 3 bases; J trimming: 14 bases; junction bases outside the gene matches: 8. Looked up from germline, CDR1 is KGHSH and CDR2 is LQKENI. The CDR3 reads CASSPGQGTRALHF. The CDR3 bases are TGTGCCAGCTCACCGGGACAGGGCACTAGGGCCCTCCACTTT.

The chain employs TRBV12-3 or TRBV12-4 and TRBJ1-1; D unclear. The CDR3 runs to 12 residues. V lost 1 base to trimming and J lost 10 bases, with 10 bases between them. CDR3 sequence: CASSLVRAGAFF. Written as DNA, the CDR3 is TGTGCCAGCAGTTTAGTGAGGGCCGGAGCTTTCTTT.

This chain connects TRBV6-6 to TRBJ1-1; TRBD1 might be the D (6 bases). This CDR3 has 13 residues. Trimming cost V 7 bases and J 4 bases, with 13 bases left between them. Germline values: CDR1 MNHNY, CDR2 SVGAGI (reference sequence). Here the CDR3 DNA reads TGTGCCAGCACGATAAGAGGGGGCACTGAAGCTTTCTTT. This codes for CASTIRGGTEAFF.

The J gene is TRBJ1-2, the V gene TRBV4-1; 8 nucleotides agree with TRBD1. Germline assignment: CDR1 MGHRA and CDR2 YSYEKL. J was trimmed by 4 bases and V by 3 bases; bases with no gene match: 4. This CDR3 has 14 amino acids. In DNA form, the CDR3 reads TGCGCCAGCAGCCACGGACAGGGCGGCTATGGCTACACCTTC. Residues: CASSHGQGGYGYTF.

The chain employs TRBV6-6 and TRBJ2-2, with 8 bases identical to TRBD1. The trim removed 7 bases at V and 3 bases at J, leaving 4 bases unmatched. This CDR3 is 14 amino acids long. Germline V lookup: CDR1 MNHNY, CDR2 SVGAGI (reference sequence). The CDR3 loop is CASTQTGDTGELFF. In DNA, the CDR3 is TGTGCCAGCACCCAGACAGGGGACACCGGGGAGCTGTTTTTT.

The gene calls are TRBV25-1 and TRBJ2-5; 7 bases are a match to TRBD1. J lost 6 bases, V lost 4 bases, and 5 bases had no gene match. CDR1 MGHDK and CDR2 SYGVNS come from the germline V gene. The CDR3 length is 13 residues. DNA of the CDR3: TGTGCCAGCAGTGTCGACAGGGTGCAGACCCAGTACTTC. Amino acid sequence: CASSVDRVQTQYF.

The chain employs TRBV27 and TRBJ2-2; 7 bases align to TRBD2. This CDR3 is built from 16 residues. Germline CDR1 reads MNHEY; CDR2 reads SMNVEV (reference sequence). The ends lost 1 base at V and 2 bases at J; junction bases unmatched: 4. CDR3: CASSLWGGVNTGELFF. The CDR3 region has the DNA TGTGCCAGCAGTTTATGGGGAGGGGTTAACACCGGGGAGCTGTTTTTT.

The chain uses TRBV5-1 and TRBJ2-3; 9 bases agree with TRBD1. Germline CDR1 and CDR2: SGHRS and YFSETQ. The CDR3 length is 14 residues. J gave up 6 bases and V 3 bases, and 5 bases lay outside the gene matches. CDR3 DNA sequence: TGCGCCAGCAGCTCCCGGACAGGGGTCGATACGCAGTATTTT. Its translation is CASSSRTGVDTQYF.

The rearrangement joins TRBV5-6 to TRBJ2-3; TRBD2 is a possible D gene (6 bases). The V end lost 5 bases, the J end lost 3 bases, and 10 bases lay between the germline ends. Germline CDR1 reads SGHDT; CDR2 reads YYEEEE. The CDR3 is made up of 13 amino acids. CDR3 region: CASRGGLTDTQYF. CDR3 nucleotides: TGTGCCAGCAGGGGGGGATTGACAGATACGCAGTATTTT.

The chain joins TRBV7-2 to TRBJ2-3; D perhaps matches TRBD2 (7 bases). CDR3 length equals 15 residues. Germline CDR1 reads SGHTA; CDR2 reads FQGNSA. Trimming pared 4 bases from V and 6 bases from J, leaving 17 bases between. The CDR3, as DNA: TGTGCCAGCAGCTACCAGCCGGGGGGCCTGGATACGCAGTATTTT. Amino acid sequence: CASSYQPGGLDTQYF.

V and J are TRBV7-2 and TRBJ1-6, with 7 bases matching TRBD1. CDR3 length equals 16 residues. Germline trimming cut 0 bases from V and 5 bases from J; bases unmatched to any gene: 4. Per germline, CDR1 SGHTA and CDR2 FQGNSA. The chain's CDR3 is CASSLAGRGNNSPLHF. Here the CDR3 DNA reads TGTGCCAGCAGCTTAGCTGGCAGGGGGAATAATTCACCCCTCCACTTT.

This chain uses TRBV7-3 with TRBJ2-3; TRBD2 agrees at 7 bases. The CDR3 contains 18 residues. Germline assignment: CDR1 SGHTA and CDR2 FQGTGA. The V and J ends lost 1 base and 2 bases, in that order; junction bases with no gene match: 12. CDR3 amino acids: CASSLIGGGTTSTDTQYF. The CDR3 DNA sequence: TGTGCCAGCAGCTTAATTGGCGGGGGAACCACTTCCACAGATACGCAGTATTTT.

The gene calls are TRBV19 and TRBJ2-2; 9 nucleotides match TRBD2. This CDR3 is 16 amino acids long. The germline V gene has CDR1 LNHDA and CDR2 SQIVND (reference sequence). V was clipped by 4 bases and J by 4 bases; unmatched bases: 7. The CDR3 nucleotides are TGTGCCAGTAGTAGGGCTAGCGGGGCCCGCACCGGGGAGCTGTTTTTT. Translated: CASSRASGARTGELFF.

The V and J genes are TRBV5-1 and TRBJ2-2; D unclear. The germline CDR1 and CDR2 sequences are SGHRS and YFSETQ. The CDR3 runs 15 residues. Trimming left V 0 bases short and J 4 bases short, with 10 bases between. The CDR3 nucleotides read TGCGCCAGCAGCTTGGTCGTCAGTCCCACCGGGGAGCTGTTTTTT. The encoded protein is CASSLVVSPTGELFF.

The chain links TRBV15 to TRBJ2-3; D is uncertain. This CDR3 has 13 residues. Germline values: CDR1 LNHNV, CDR2 YYDKDF (reference sequence). V lost 1 base, J lost 4 bases, and 6 bases lay in between. The CDR3 sequence: CATSRGSADTQYF. CDR3 DNA sequence: TGTGCCACCAGCAGAGGGTCGGCAGATACGCAGTATTTT.

Remarks on this clone: Other DNA sequences of this sample code for an identical CDR3. The chain has TRBV29-1 and TRBJ2-5; 10 bases fit TRBD2. Germline V lookup: CDR1 SQVTM, CDR2 ANQGSEA. This CDR3 spans 13 amino acids. V shed 7 bases, J shed 5 bases, and the junction held 7 bases outside the gene matches. This CDR3 reads CSGGLAGVETQYF. In nucleotides, the CDR3 is TGCAGCGGGGGGCTAGCGGGAGTGGAGACCCAGTACTTC.

The rearrangement joins TRBV28 to TRBJ1-2; 7 bases are shared with TRBD1. V lost 2 bases and J lost 8; bases outside the gene matches: 11. Germline CDR1 reads MDHEN; CDR2 reads SYDVKM. CDR3 length: 15 residues. CDR3 sequence reads: CASSLPQDRVRGYTF. Written as DNA, the CDR3 is TGTGCCAGCAGTTTACCCCAAGACAGGGTTCGCGGCTACACCTTC.

V and J are TRBV27 and TRBJ2-2, with D possibly being TRBD1 (5 bases). The V and J ends lost 2 bases and 5 bases respectively, with 15 bases between them. The CDR3 sequence is 16 residues long. CDR1 is MNHEY and CDR2 is SMNVEV in the germline V gene (reference sequence). CDR3 coding DNA: TGTGCCAGCAGTTTACATAGCAGGGTGGTAACCGGGGAGCTGTTTTTT. Its protein product is CASSLHSRVVTGELFF.

This clone occurred a few times. The chain carries TRBV5-6 and TRBJ2-7, with 11 bases aligning to TRBD2. Unmatched junction bases numbered 5, after V lost 3 bases and J lost 6 bases. This CDR3 has 14 amino acids. CDR1 SGHDT and CDR2 YYEEEE come from the germline V gene. CDR3 loop: CASSSNLAGGEQYV. CDR3 in DNA: TGTGCCAGCAGCTCCAACCTAGCGGGAGGCGAGCAGTACGTC.

The rearrangement joins TRBV19 to TRBJ2-6, with D possibly matching TRBD2 (5 bases). CDR1 is LNHDA, CDR2 SQIVND, per germline (reference sequence). Deletions cut 6 bases from V and 2 bases from J, with 14 bases between. The length of the CDR3 is 16 residues. The CDR3 coding sequence is TGTGCCAGTAGAGACCCAGGAGGTGCTGGGGCCAACGTCCTGACTTTC. Amino acids: CASRDPGGAGANVLTF.

The chain's CDR3 is CASSFLTGGVDEQFF. Here the CDR3 DNA reads TGTGCCAGTAGTTTCCTCACAGGAGGGGTGGATGAGCAGTTCTTC. The chain carries TRBV19 and TRBJ2-1; a possible D gene is TRBD2 (6 bases). Germline V gives CDR1 LNHDA, CDR2 SQIVND (reference sequence). Trimming took off 5 bases at V and 8 bases at J, with 19 bases between the two ends. There are 15 residues in the CDR3.

The chain joins TRBV5-6 to TRBJ2-5; D is perhaps TRBD2 (5 bases). Trimming took 6 bases from V and 2 from J, leaving 14 bases between them. Germline values: CDR1 SGHDT, CDR2 YYEEEE. This CDR3 contains 14 residues. The CDR3 DNA follows: TGTGCCAGCACCCGGTGGACTCCGCAAGAGACCCAGTACTTC. It encodes CASTRWTPQETQYF.